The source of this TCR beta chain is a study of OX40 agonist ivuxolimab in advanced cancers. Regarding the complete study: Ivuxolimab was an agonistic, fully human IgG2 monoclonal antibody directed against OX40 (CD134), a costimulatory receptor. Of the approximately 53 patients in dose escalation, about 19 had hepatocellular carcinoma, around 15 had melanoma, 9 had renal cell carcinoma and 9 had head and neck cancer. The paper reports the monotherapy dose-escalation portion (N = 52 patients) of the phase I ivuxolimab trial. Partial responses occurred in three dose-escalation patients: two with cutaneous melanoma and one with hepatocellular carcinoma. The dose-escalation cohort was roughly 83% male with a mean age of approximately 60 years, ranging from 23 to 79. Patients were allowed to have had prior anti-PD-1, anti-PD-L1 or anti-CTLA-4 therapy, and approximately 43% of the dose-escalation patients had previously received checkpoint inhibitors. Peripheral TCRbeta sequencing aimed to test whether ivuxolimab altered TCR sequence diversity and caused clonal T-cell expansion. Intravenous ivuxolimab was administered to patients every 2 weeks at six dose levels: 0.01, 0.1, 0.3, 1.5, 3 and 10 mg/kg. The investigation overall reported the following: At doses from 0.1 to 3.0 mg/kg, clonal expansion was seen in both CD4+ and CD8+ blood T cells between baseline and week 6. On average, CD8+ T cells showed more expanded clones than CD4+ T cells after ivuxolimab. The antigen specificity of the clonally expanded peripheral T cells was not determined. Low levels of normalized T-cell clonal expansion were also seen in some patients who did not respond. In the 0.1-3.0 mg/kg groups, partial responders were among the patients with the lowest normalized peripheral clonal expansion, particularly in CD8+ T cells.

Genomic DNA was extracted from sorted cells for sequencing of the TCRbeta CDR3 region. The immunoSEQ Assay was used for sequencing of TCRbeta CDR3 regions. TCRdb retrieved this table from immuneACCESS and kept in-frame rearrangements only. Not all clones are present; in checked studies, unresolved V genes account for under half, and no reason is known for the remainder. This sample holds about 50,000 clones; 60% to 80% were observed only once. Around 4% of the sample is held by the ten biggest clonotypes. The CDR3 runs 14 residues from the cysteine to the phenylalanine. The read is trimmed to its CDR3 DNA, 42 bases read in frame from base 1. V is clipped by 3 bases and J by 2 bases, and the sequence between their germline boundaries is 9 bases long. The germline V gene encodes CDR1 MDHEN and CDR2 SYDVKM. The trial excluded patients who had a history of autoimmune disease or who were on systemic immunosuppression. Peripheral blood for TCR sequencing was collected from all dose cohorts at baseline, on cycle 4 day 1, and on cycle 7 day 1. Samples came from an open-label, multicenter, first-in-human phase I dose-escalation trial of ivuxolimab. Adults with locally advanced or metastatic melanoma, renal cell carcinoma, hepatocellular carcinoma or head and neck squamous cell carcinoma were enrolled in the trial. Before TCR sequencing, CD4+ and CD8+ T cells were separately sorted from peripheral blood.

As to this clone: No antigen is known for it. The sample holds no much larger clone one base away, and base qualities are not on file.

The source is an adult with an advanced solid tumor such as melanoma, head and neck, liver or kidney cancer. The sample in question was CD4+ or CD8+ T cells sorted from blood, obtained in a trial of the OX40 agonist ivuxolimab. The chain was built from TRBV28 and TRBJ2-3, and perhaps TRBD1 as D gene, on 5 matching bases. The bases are TGTGCCAGCAGTTTCGGCAGGGACACAGATACGCAGTATTTT. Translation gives CASSFGRDTDTQYF.